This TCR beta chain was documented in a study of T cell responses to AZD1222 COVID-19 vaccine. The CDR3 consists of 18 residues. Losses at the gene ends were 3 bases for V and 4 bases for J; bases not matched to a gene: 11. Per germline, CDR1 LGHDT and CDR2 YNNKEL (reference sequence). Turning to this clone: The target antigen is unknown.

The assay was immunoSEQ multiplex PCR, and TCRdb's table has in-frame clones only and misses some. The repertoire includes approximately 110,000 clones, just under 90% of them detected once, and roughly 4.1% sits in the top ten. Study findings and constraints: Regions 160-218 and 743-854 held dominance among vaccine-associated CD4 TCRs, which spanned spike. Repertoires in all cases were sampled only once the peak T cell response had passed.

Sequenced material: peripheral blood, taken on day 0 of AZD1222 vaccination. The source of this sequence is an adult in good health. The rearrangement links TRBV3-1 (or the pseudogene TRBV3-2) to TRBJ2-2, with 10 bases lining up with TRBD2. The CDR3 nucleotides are TGTGCCAGCAGCCACATCTTACTAAGCGGGAGGGGCACCGGGGAGCTGTTTTTT. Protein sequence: CASSHILLSGRGTGELFF.